Presented here are 8 T cell receptor beta chains from one specimen sequenced in a study of blood T cell repertoires in COVID-19. Clones were sequenced by immunoSEQ multiplex PCR, and TCRdb holds only the in-frame ones, with some missing. The sample shows approximately 140,000 clones, 87% of them seen only once. The sequenced sample was peripheral blood. The receptor source for this set is an older woman with active or convalescent COVID-19.

The V gene is TRBV18, the J gene TRBJ2-5; 7 nucleotides align to TRBD2. V lost 3 bases to trimming and J lost 2 bases; unmatched junction nucleotides: 6. CDR3 length: 15 residues. Germline V CDR1 and CDR2: KGHSH, LQKENI. CDR3 sequence: CASSPPGLPQETQYF. As DNA, the CDR3 is TGTGCCAGCTCACCTCCGGGACTACCACAAGAGACCCAGTACTTC.

The chain links TRBV7-2 to TRBJ1-2, with D hard to call. Germline assignment: CDR1 SGHTA and CDR2 FQGNSA. The V end was cut by 1 base, the J end by 6 bases, with 6 bases between. The CDR3 consists of 12 residues. CDR3: CASSLVLDGYTF. The CDR3 DNA follows: TGTGCCAGCAGCTTAGTACTGGATGGCTACACCTTC.

The CDR3 sequence: CASSPGHQETQYF. CDR3 nucleotide sequence: TGTGCCAGTAGCCCAGGCCACCAAGAGACCCAGTACTTC. This sequence joins TRBV19 and TRBJ2-5, with D unresolved. The CDR3 has 13 residues. Germline CDR1 is LNHDA and CDR2 is SQIVND (reference sequence). V lost 6 bases and J lost 0, with 8 bases in between.

This clone has a single count. V and J are TRBV18 and TRBJ1-4; possible D gene TRBD1, 5 bases. Germline CDR1 is KGHSH and CDR2 is LQKENI. V was pared by 0 bases and J by 13 bases, with 12 bases between. The CDR3 runs to 13 residues. The CDR3 sequence: CASSPPIDSRLFF. The CDR3 coding sequence is TGTGCCAGCTCACCACCGATTGACAGTAGACTGTTTTTT.

The genes are TRBV5-1 and TRBJ2-2, with D maybe TRBD1 (6 bases). Germline-derived CDR1 and CDR2 are SGHRS and YFSETQ. The CDR3 loop spans 14 amino acids. V dropped 5 bases and J dropped 6 bases, with 14 bases sitting between them. The CDR3 region is CASSWGQGAGELFF. In DNA form, the CDR3 reads TGCGCCAGCAGTTGGGGGCAGGGAGCCGGGGAGCTGTTTTTT. The variable domain in full, with the rest retrieved from reference TRBV5-1 and TRBJ2-2, is KAGVTQTPRYLIKTRGQQVTLSCSPISGHRSVSWYQQTPGQGLQFLFEYFSETQRNKGNFPGRFSGRQFSNSRSEMNVSTLELGDSALYLCASSWGQGAGELFFGEGSRLTVL.

The gene calls are TRBV6-4 and TRBJ2-7; 7 bases fit TRBD2. The CDR3 has 16 amino acids. Trimming cost V 0 bases and J 3 bases; bases outside gene matches: 8. Germline V gene sequence: CDR1 MRHNA, CDR2 SNTAGT. The CDR3 DNA reads TGTGCCAGCAGTGACTCCTACGGGGGGTTATACTACGAGCAGTACTTC. It codes for CASSDSYGGLYYEQYF.

This rearrangement joins TRBV6-5 to TRBJ1-1, with D uncertain. This CDR3 comprises 12 residues. Germline V CDR1 and CDR2: MNHEY, SVGAGI. V was cut by 7 bases and J by 7 bases, with 13 bases left in between. The CDR3 DNA follows: TGTGCCAGCAACCGACTCGAGGGTGAAGCTTTCTTT. Protein product: CASNRLEGEAFF.

V usage is TRBV3-1 (or the pseudogene TRBV3-2) and J usage is TRBJ2-1, with TRBD2 matching over 9 bases. There are 15 residues in the CDR3. The germline CDR1 and CDR2 sequences are LGHDT and YNNKEL (reference sequence). Germline trimming cut 4 bases from V and 8 bases from J; bases unmatched to any gene: 9. The CDR3 reads CASSRGGGARDEQFF. CDR3 DNA: TGTGCCAGCAGCCGAGGCGGGGGGGCCCGTGATGAGCAGTTCTTC.